Following are 29 T cell receptor beta chains from one sample sequenced in a study of cytomegalovirus exposure and HLA in healthy donors. A multiplex PCR was run with 60 Vbeta primers and 13 Jbeta primers. Clones were sequenced by immunoSEQ multiplex PCR, and TCRdb holds only the in-frame ones, with some missing. The sample yields about 78,000 clones, approximately 72% seen once. Sequencing used PBMCs. Receptors originate from a woman in her thirties or forties in good health and CMV-seropositive.

The rearrangement joins TRBV11-2 to TRBJ1-1, with 7 bases lining up with TRBD1. V was clipped by 5 bases and J by 2 bases; unmatched bases: 5. The CDR3 covers 14 residues. Germline assignment: CDR1 SGHAT and CDR2 FQNNGV. The CDR3 is CASSGDRVNTEAFF. CDR3 DNA: TGTGCCAGCAGCGGCGACAGGGTCAACACTGAAGCTTTCTTT. Filled out from reference TRBV11-2 and TRBJ1-1, the complete variable domain reads EAGVAQSPRYKIIEKRQSVAFWCNPISGHATLYWYQQILGQGPKLLIQFQNNGVVDDSQLPKDRFSAERLKGVDSTLKIQPAKLEDSAVYLCASSGDRVNTEAFFGQGTRLTVV.

V usage is TRBV7-9 and J usage is TRBJ2-3, with D perhaps matching TRBD2 (5 bases). V lost 1 base and J 1 base, leaving 9 bases between the germline ends. The CDR3 is made up of 15 amino acids. Germline CDR1 reads SEHNR; CDR2 reads FQNEAQ (reference sequence). The DNA of the CDR3 is TGTGCCAGCAGCTTAGATCTTAGCGGCACAGATACGCAGTATTTT. This gives the protein CASSLDLSGTDTQYF.

The V and J genes are TRBV30 and TRBJ1-2; no definite D call. Germline lookup yields CDR1 GTSNPN and CDR2 SVGIG (reference sequence). The CDR3 runs 12 residues. V shed 3 bases and J shed 2 bases, with 7 bases lying between them. The CDR3 DNA is TGTGCCTGGAGCGGAGGGAACTATGGCTACACCTTC. Protein product: CAWSGGNYGYTF.

V is TRBV6-1 and J is TRBJ2-1; D is perhaps TRBD2 (6 bases). The germline V gene encodes CDR1 MNHNS and CDR2 SASEGT. Trimming pared 6 bases from V and 1 base from J, leaving 13 bases between. This CDR3 spans 15 amino acids. The CDR3 region is CASRGLPLSYNEQFF. The CDR3, as DNA: TGTGCCAGCAGGGGACTGCCTCTTTCCTACAATGAGCAGTTCTTC.

This chain connects TRBV11-2 to TRBJ1-6; D gene ambiguous. The CDR3 consists of 15 residues. V was clipped by 4 bases and J by 3 bases, with 10 bases between them. CDR1 is SGHAT and CDR2 is FQNNGV in the germline V gene. The CDR3 sequence: CASSSRLSYNSPLHF. Here the CDR3 DNA reads TGTGCCAGCAGCTCCCGACTCAGCTATAATTCACCCCTCCACTTT. The variable domain in full, with the rest retrieved from reference TRBV11-2 and TRBJ1-6, is EAGVAQSPRYKIIEKRQSVAFWCNPISGHATLYWYQQILGQGPKLLIQFQNNGVVDDSQLPKDRFSAERLKGVDSTLKIQPAKLEDSAVYLCASSSRLSYNSPLHFGNGTRLTVT.

This chain uses TRBV7-8 with TRBJ2-6; 7 bases line up with TRBD2. V shed 0 bases, J shed 0 bases, and the junction held 11 bases outside the gene matches. The CDR3 length is 20 residues. Germline lookup yields CDR1 SGHVS and CDR2 FQNEAQ. CDR3 in DNA: TGTGCCAGCAGCTTAGCGATTTTAGCGGGCCGTTACTCTGGGGCCAACGTCCTGACTTTC. It translates to CASSLAILAGRYSGANVLTF.

The rearrangement joins TRBV2 to TRBJ2-5; weak D call: TRBD2 (6 bases). The CDR3 runs 12 residues. Between the trimmed V and J ends, which lost 8 bases and 5 bases, there was a span of 12 bases. Germline loops: CDR1 SNHLY, CDR2 FYNNEI. The CDR3 DNA is TGTGCCAGCGCCCCCCGGGGGGAGACCCAGTACTTC. Its protein is CASAPRGETQYF.

The CDR3 DNA follows: TGCGCCAGCAGCATGACAGGGGCGTACAATGAGCAGTTCTTC. Protein sequence: CASSMTGAYNEQFF. The rearrangement uses TRBV5-1 and TRBJ2-1, with TRBD1 identical over 8 bases. The CDR3 loop spans 14 amino acids. Germline CDR1 is SGHRS and CDR2 is YFSETQ. With V trimmed by 4 bases and J by 4 bases, 4 bases remained unmatched.

Notes on this clone: The same CDR3 is also encoded by other DNA sequences in this sample. The CDR3 DNA is TGTGCCAGCAGACAGGGGAGCTCTGGAAACACCATATATTTT. It encodes CASRQGSSGNTIYF. The chain combines TRBV28 with TRBJ1-3, with 7 positions matching TRBD1. The germline gives CDR1 MDHEN, CDR2 SYDVKM. Unmatched junction bases numbered 2, after V lost 6 bases and J lost 0 bases. The CDR3 runs 14 residues.

The chain has TRBV4-2 and TRBJ2-4; D may be TRBD2 (7 bases). Germline values: CDR1 LGHNA, CDR2 YNFKEQ. Trimming pared 1 base from V and 6 bases from J, leaving 10 bases between. The CDR3 is 14 residues long. In nucleotides, the CDR3 is TGTGCCAGCAGCCAAGGGGAGGGGGGAAACATTCAGTACTTC. Protein product: CASSQGEGGNIQYF.

This sequence joins TRBV19 and TRBJ1-4, with 8 bases fitting TRBD1. Germline V gene data show CDR1 as LNHDA and CDR2 as SQIVND (reference sequence). V shed 5 bases, J shed 10 bases, and the junction held 9 bases outside the gene matches. This CDR3 region has 14 residues. CDR3 region: CASSLTGVEGKLFF. CDR3 sequence (DNA): TGTGCCAGTAGTCTGACAGGGGTCGAGGGAAAACTGTTTTTT. Variable domain in full (rest from reference TRBV19 and TRBJ1-4): DGGITQSPKYLFRKEGQNVTLSCEQNLNHDAMYWYRQDPGQGLRLIYYSQIVNDFQKGDIAEGYSVSREKKESFPLTVTSAQKNPTAFYLCASSLTGVEGKLFFGSGTQLSVL.

This chain uses TRBV11-2 with TRBJ1-2, with D unresolved. This CDR3 is 13 amino acids long. Looked up from germline, CDR1 is SGHAT and CDR2 is FQNNGV. V gave up 1 base and J gave up 6 bases, with 9 bases separating them. The CDR3 sequence is CASSLAGTNGYTF. CDR3 coding DNA: TGTGCCAGCAGCTTAGCAGGAACAAATGGCTACACCTTC.

V and J are TRBV4-1 and TRBJ1-6; possible D gene TRBD1, 6 bases. The germline gives CDR1 MGHRA, CDR2 YSYEKL. The CDR3 is 17 residues long. Between the trimmed V and J ends, which lost 3 bases and 11 bases, there was a span of 23 bases. The CDR3 DNA follows: TGCGCCAGCAGCCAGGAAGGAGGGGGGGCTGAGAGAACACCCCTCCACTTT. Protein product: CASSQEGGGAERTPLHF.

This sequence joins TRBV13 and TRBJ2-1, with 12 nucleotides matching TRBD2. The CDR3 length is 19 residues. V dropped 1 base and J dropped 1; count of bases not matched to a gene: 8. Looked up from germline, CDR1 is PRHDT and CDR2 is FYEKMQ (reference sequence). CDR3 nucleotide sequence: TGTGCCAGCAGCTTAGTAGGACTAGCGGGACGGAGTTCCTACAATGAGCAGTTCTTC. Translated, it gives CASSLVGLAGRSSYNEQFF. Full variable domain (missing parts from reference TRBV13 and TRBJ2-1): AAGVIQSPRHLIKEKRETATLKCYPIPRHDTVYWYQQGPGQDPQFLISFYEKMQSDKGSIPDRFSAQQFSDYHSELNMSSLELGDSALYFCASSLVGLAGRSSYNEQFFGPGTRLTVL.

V gene TRBV7-2 combines with J gene TRBJ1-5; 9 nucleotides match TRBD1. This CDR3 is 16 amino acids long. CDR1 is SGHTA, CDR2 FQGNSA, per germline. The V and J ends lost 4 bases and 4 bases, in that order; junction bases with no gene match: 8. As DNA, the CDR3 is TGTGCCAGCAGCTCCAGGACAGGGGATCTGAATCAGCCCCAGCATTTT. This translates into CASSSRTGDLNQPQHF.

The V and J genes are TRBV30 and TRBJ2-2, with TRBD2 as a possible D gene (5 bases). There are 15 residues in the CDR3. Germline CDR1 reads GTSNPN; CDR2 reads SVGIG (reference sequence). Trimming removed 1 base from V and 6 bases from J, with 15 bases in between. CDR3 sequence reads: CAWSDAGVVPGELFF. The CDR3 region has the DNA TGTGCCTGGAGTGATGCCGGGGTGGTCCCCGGGGAGCTGTTTTTT.

The V call is TRBV18, the J call TRBJ2-7, with 7 bases identical to TRBD1. The CDR3 is 15 amino acids. The germline CDR1 and CDR2 sequences are KGHSH and LQKENI. V was pared by 4 bases and J by 6 bases, with 12 bases of the junction left unmatched. CDR3 in amino acids: CASSRETGVVFEQYF. The CDR3 DNA reads TGTGCCAGCTCACGCGAAACAGGGGTTGTGTTCGAGCAGTACTTC.

The gene calls are TRBV12-5 and TRBJ2-7, with 10 bases matching TRBD1. Germline values: CDR1 LGHNT, CDR2 FRNRAP. V was pared by 5 bases and J by 5 bases, with 6 bases of the junction left unmatched. The CDR3 extends over 14 amino acids. CDR3 DNA: TGTGCTAGTGGTCGCGGACAGGGGGTTAACGAGCAGTACTTC. This codes for CASGRGQGVNEQYF.

J is TRBJ2-5 and V is TRBV30; D might be TRBD1 (6 bases). From germline, CDR1 is GTSNPN and CDR2 SVGIG (reference sequence). V dropped 2 bases and J dropped 2 bases, with 18 bases sitting between them. This CDR3 is built from 16 residues. The CDR3 nucleotides read TGTGCCTGGAGTCTCAATCCGGGACAACAACAAGAGACCCAGTACTTC. Translating it yields CAWSLNPGQQQETQYF.

This clone has only one observation. V gene TRBV7-9 combines with J gene TRBJ2-2; a possible D gene is TRBD1 (6 bases). CDR1 and CDR2 (germline): SEHNR, FQNEAQ (reference sequence). CDR3 size: 16 residues. V was pared by 5 bases and J by 0 bases, with 13 bases between. The CDR3, as DNA: TGTGCCAGCAGCCCCGGGACAATAACGAACACCGGGGAGCTGTTTTTT. This sequence encodes CASSPGTITNTGELFF.

The chain carries TRBV2 and TRBJ1-5; TRBD1 matches at 11 bases. V shed 6 bases and J 9 bases; nucleotides not matched to a gene: 7. The length of the CDR3 is 14 residues. CDR1 is SNHLY and CDR2 is FYNNEI in the germline V gene. As DNA, the CDR3 is TGTGCCAGCAGACTAGGGACAGGGGGAGGGCCCCAGCATTTT. It encodes CASRLGTGGGPQHF. The full variable domain, its missing parts supplied by reference TRBV2 and TRBJ1-5, is EPEVTQTPSHQVTQMGQEVILRCVPISNHLYFYWYRQILGQKVEFLVSFYNNEISEKSEIFDDQFSVERPDGSNFTLKIRSTKLEDSAMYFCASRLGTGGGPQHFGDGTRLSIL.

This rearrangement joins TRBV9 to TRBJ1-6, with TRBD1 identical over 10 bases. The CDR3 covers 13 residues. Germline V gene sequence: CDR1 SGDLS, CDR2 YYNGEE. The ends lost 3 bases at V and 13 bases at J; junction bases unmatched: 4. The CDR3 protein is CASSETGGSPLHF. The CDR3 bases are TGTGCCAGCAGCGAGACAGGGGGCAGTCCCCTCCACTTT.

The chain employs TRBV30 and TRBJ2-3; maybe TRBD2 (5 bases). The CDR3 contains 14 residues. CDR1 is GTSNPN and CDR2 is SVGIG in the germline V gene (reference sequence). The ends were cut back, 0 bases at V and 0 bases at J, with 7 bases in the middle. CDR3 in amino acids: CAWSVSGSTDTQYF. The CDR3 nucleotides read TGTGCCTGGAGTGTCAGCGGTAGCACAGATACGCAGTATTTT.

This clone has a handful of counts. The chain links TRBV29-1 to TRBJ2-1; D is unresolved. The V and J ends lost 8 bases and 5 bases respectively, with 16 bases between them. CDR3 size: 13 residues. Germline CDR1 SQVTM, CDR2 ANQGSEA. The CDR3 region has the DNA TGCAGCCACGGAGTTGTGTTGAACAATGAGCAGTTCTTC. The encoded protein is CSHGVVLNNEQFF.

J is TRBJ1-1 and V is TRBV28; the match to TRBD1 covers 11 bases. This CDR3 has 14 residues. CDR1 and CDR2 from the germline V gene are MDHEN and SYDVKM. The ends lost 11 bases at V and 5 bases at J; junction bases unmatched: 10. The CDR3 coding sequence is TGTGCCGGGAGACGGACAGGGGGCGCGACTGAAGCTTTCTTT. The encoded protein is CAGRRTGGATEAFF.

The chain couples TRBV30 to TRBJ2-2; 10 bases are shared with TRBD1. CDR3 size: 16 residues. CDR1 is GTSNPN and CDR2 is SVGIG in the germline V gene (reference sequence). V shed 2 bases, J shed 6 bases, and the junction held 9 bases outside the gene matches. CDR3 in DNA: TGTGCCTGGAGTCTAGGACAGGGGGTATGGGCCGGGGAGCTGTTTTTT. It translates to CAWSLGQGVWAGELFF.

This clone was detected only once. CDR3 in amino acids: CASSQMQETQYF. In DNA form, the CDR3 reads TGTGCCAGCAGTCAGATGCAAGAGACCCAGTACTTC. The chain employs TRBV2 and TRBJ2-5, with D unresolved. The CDR3 runs 12 residues. V shed 5 bases and J shed 2 bases, with 6 bases lying between them. The germline V gene has CDR1 SNHLY and CDR2 FYNNEI.

The chain couples TRBV7-9 to TRBJ2-4, with 9 nucleotides matching TRBD1. The CDR3 has 17 amino acids. Trimming at V came to 1 base and at J to 2 bases, leaving 6 bases not matched to a gene. Germline loops: CDR1 SEHNR, CDR2 FQNEAQ (reference sequence). The CDR3 DNA sequence: TGTGCCAGCAGCTTAGTGGGACAGGGCCCCTCCAAAAACATTCAGTACTTC. Residues: CASSLVGQGPSKNIQYF.

CDR3 loop: CASSYSSFAGLETQYF. The CDR3 bases are TGTGCCAGCAGTTACTCGAGTTTTGCAGGGCTGGAGACCCAGTACTTC. The genes are TRBV6-5 and TRBJ2-5, with D possibly TRBD1 on 5 matching bases. CDR1 MNHEY and CDR2 SVGAGI come from the germline V gene. This CDR3 region has 16 residues. Deletions cut 0 bases from V and 5 bases from J, with 16 bases between.